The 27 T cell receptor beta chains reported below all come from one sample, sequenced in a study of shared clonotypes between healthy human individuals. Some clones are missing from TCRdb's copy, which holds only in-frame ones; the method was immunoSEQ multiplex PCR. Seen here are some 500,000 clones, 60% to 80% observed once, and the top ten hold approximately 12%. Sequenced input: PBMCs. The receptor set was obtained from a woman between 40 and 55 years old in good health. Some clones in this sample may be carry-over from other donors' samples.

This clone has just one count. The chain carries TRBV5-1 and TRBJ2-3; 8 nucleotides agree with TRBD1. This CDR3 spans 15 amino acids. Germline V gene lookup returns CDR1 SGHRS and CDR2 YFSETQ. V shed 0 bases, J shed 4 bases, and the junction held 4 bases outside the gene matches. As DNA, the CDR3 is TGCGCCAGCAGCTTGGGACAGGGGCCCCCAGATACGCAGTATTTT. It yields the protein CASSLGQGPPDTQYF.

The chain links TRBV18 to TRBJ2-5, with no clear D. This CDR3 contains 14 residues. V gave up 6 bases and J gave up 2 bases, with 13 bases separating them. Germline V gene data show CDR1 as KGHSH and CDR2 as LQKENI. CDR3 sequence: CASSPLSQQETQYF. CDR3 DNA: TGTGCCAGCTCCCCTTTGAGCCAACAAGAGACCCAGTACTTC.

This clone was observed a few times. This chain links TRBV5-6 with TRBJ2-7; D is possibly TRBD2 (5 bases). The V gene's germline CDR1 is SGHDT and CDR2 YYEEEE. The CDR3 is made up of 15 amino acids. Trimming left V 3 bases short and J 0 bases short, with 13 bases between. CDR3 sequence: CASSWTRENSYEQYF. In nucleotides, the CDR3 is TGTGCCAGCAGCTGGACCCGGGAAAACTCCTACGAGCAGTACTTC.

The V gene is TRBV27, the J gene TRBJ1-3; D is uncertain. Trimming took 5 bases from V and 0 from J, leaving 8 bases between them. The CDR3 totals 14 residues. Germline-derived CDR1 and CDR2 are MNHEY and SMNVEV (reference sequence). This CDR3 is CASSRLGSGNTIYF. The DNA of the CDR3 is TGTGCCAGCAGTAGACTCGGCTCTGGAAACACCATATATTTT.

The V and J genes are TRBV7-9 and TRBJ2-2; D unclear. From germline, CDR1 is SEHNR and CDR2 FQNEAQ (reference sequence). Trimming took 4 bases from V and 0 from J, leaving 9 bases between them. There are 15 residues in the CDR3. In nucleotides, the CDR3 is TGTGCCAGCAGCTCCCTCGAACCGAACACCGGGGAGCTGTTTTTT. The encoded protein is CASSSLEPNTGELFF.

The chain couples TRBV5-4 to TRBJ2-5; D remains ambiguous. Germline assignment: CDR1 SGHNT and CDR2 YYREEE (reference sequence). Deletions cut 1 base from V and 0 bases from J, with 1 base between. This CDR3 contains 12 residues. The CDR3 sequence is CASSLNQETQYF. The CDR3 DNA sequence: TGTGCCAGCAGCTTGAACCAAGAGACCCAGTACTTC.

For the CDR3, the DNA is TGCGCCAGCAGCCCGGACGTGGAAGAGACCCAGTACTTC. It is translated as CASSPDVEETQYF. The chain recombines TRBV5-1 with TRBJ2-5; no firm D call. The CDR3 is 13 residues long. Germline V CDR1 and CDR2: SGHRS, YFSETQ. V lost 4 bases to trimming and J lost 3 bases, with 10 bases between them.

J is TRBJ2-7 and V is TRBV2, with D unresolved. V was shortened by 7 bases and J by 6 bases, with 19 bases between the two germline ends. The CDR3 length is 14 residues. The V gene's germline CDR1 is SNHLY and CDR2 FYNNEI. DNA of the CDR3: TGTGCCAGCACCGAACTGTTGGGCAGTGGCGAGCAGTACTTC. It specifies CASTELLGSGEQYF.

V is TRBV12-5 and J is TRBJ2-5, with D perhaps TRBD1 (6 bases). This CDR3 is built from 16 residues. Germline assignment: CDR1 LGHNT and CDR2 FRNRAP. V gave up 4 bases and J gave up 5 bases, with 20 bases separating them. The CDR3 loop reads CASGSNRQAVGETQYF. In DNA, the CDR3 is TGTGCTAGTGGTTCCAATCGACAGGCGGTCGGGGAGACCCAGTACTTC.

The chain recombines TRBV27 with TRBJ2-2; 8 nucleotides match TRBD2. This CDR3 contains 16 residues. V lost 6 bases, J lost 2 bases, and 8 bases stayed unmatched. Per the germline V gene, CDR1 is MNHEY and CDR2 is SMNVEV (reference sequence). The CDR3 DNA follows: TGTGCCAGCAGGAAACCGGGACTAGGTAACACCGGGGAGCTGTTTTTT. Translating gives CASRKPGLGNTGELFF.

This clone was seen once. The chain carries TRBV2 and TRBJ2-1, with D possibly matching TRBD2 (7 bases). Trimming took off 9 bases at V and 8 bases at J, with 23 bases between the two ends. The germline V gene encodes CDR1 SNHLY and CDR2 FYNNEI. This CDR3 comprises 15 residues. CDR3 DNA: TGTGCCAGGACCCGAGGGGGGGAGGGCCTCTATGAGCAGTTCTTC. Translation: CARTRGGEGLYEQFF.

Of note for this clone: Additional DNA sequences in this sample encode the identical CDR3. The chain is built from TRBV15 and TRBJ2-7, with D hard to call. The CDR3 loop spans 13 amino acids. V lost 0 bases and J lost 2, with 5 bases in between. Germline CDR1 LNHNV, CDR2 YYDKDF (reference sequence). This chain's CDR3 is CATSRDRPYEQYF. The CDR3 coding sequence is TGTGCCACCAGCAGAGATCGTCCCTACGAGCAGTACTTC.

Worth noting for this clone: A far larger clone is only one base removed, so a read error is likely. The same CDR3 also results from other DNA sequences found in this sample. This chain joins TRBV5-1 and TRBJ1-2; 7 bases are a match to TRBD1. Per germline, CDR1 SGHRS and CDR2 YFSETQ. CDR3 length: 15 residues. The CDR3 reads CASSTTGLRSYGYTF. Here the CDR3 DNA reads TGCGCCAGCAGCACGACAGGGTTGAGGAGCTATGGATACACCTTC.

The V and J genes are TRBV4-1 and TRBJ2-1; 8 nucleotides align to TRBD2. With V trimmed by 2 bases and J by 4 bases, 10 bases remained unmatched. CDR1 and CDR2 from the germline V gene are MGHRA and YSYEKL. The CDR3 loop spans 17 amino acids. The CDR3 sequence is CASSQLRLAGIYNEQFF. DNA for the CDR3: TGCGCCAGCAGCCAACTAAGATTAGCGGGGATATACAATGAGCAGTTCTTC.

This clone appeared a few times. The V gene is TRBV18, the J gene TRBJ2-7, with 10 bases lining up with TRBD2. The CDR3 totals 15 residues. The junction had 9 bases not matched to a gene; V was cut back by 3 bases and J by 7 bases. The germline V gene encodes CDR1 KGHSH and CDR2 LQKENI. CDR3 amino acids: CASSPKREGLGEQYF. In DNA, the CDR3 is TGTGCCAGCTCACCGAAGCGGGAGGGCCTGGGTGAGCAGTACTTC.

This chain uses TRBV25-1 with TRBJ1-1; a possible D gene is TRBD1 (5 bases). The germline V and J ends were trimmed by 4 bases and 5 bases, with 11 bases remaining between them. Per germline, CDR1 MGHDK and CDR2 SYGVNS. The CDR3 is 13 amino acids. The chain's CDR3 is CASSVQGRTEAFF. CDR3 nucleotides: TGTGCCAGCAGTGTTCAGGGAAGGACTGAAGCTTTCTTT.

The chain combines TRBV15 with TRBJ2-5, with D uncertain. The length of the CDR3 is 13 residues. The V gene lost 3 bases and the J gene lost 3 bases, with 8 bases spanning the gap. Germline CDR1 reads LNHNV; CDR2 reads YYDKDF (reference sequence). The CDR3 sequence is CATSRDTEETQYF. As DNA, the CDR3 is TGTGCCACCAGCAGGGATACAGAAGAGACCCAGTACTTC.

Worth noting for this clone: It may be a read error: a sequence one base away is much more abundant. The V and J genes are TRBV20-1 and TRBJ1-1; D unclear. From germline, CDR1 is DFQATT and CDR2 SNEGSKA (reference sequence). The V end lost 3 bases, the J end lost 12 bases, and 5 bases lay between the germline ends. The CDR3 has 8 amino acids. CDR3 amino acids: CSASGTFF. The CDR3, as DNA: TGCAGTGCTAGTGGAACTTTCTTT.

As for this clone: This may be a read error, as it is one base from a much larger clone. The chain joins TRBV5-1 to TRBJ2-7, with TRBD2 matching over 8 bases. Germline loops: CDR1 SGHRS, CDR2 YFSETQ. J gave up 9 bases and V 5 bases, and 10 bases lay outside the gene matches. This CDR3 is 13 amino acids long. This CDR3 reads CASRGTSLDVQYF. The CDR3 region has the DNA TGCGCCAGCAGGGGGACTAGTCTTGACGTGCAGTACTTC.

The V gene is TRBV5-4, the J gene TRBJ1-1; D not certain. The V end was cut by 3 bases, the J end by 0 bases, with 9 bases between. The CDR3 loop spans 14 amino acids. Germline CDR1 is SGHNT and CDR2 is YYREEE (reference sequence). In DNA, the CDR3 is TGTGCCAGCAGCTCTTTGACCCTGAACACTGAAGCTTTCTTT. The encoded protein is CASSSLTLNTEAFF.

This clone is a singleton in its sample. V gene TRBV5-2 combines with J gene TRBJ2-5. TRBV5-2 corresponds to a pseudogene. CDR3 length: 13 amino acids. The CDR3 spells CASSQTFVETQYF. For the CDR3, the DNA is TGTGCCAGCAGCCAGACCTTTGTGGAGACCCAGTACTTC.

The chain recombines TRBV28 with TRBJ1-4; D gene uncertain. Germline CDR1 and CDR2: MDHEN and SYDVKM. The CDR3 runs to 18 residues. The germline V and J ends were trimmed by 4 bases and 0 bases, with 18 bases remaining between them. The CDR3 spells CASSSRRHRAATNEKLFF. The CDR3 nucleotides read TGTGCCAGCAGTTCCCGCCGACATCGGGCGGCAACTAATGAAAAACTGTTTTTT.

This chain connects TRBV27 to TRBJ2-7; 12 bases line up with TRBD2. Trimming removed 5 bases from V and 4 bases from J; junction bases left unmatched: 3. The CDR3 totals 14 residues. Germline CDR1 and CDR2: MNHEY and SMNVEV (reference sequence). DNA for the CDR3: TGTGCCAGCAGTGCGACTAGCGGGAGTTACGAGCAGTACTTC. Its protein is CASSATSGSYEQYF.

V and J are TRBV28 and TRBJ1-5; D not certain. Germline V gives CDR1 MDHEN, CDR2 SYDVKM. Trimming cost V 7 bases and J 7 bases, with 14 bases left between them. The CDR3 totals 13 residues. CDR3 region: CASKGGSHQPQHF. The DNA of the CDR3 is TGTGCCAGCAAGGGAGGGTCCCACCAGCCCCAGCATTTT.

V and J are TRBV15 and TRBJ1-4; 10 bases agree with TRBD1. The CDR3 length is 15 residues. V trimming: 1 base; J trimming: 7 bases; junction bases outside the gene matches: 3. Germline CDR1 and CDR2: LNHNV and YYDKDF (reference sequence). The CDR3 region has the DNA TGTGCCACCAGCAGAGCCGGGACAGGGGCTGAAAAACTGTTTTTT. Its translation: CATSRAGTGAEKLFF.

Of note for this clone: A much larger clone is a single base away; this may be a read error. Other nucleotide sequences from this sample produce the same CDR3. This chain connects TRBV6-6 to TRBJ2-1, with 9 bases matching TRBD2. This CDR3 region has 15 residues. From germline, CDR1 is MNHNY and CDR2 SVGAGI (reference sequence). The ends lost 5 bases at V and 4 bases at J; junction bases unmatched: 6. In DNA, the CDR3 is TGTGCCAGCAGTCGCCTAGCGGGAAGGTACAATGAGCAGTTCTTC. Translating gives CASSRLAGRYNEQFF.

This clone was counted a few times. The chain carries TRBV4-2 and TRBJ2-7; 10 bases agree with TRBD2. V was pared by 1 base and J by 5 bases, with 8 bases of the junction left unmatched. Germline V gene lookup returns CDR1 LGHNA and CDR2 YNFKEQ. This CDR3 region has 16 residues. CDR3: CASSQGILAGVNEQYF. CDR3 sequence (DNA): TGTGCCAGCAGCCAAGGGATTCTAGCGGGAGTGAACGAGCAGTACTTC.